A selection of T cell receptor beta chains follows, all from one sample in a study of T cells in Graves' hyperthyroidism and ophthalmopathy. Using its own MiXCR run on the multiplex PCR reads, TCRdb lists one record per CDR3 protein. The sample shows 250,000 or so distinct CDR3 sequences, 13% to 15% of them seen only once. Sequencing input: blood. The receptors were gathered from a woman aged 40 to 50 with Graves' hyperthyroidism that later progressed to Graves' ophthalmopathy. The CDR3 runs from the conserved cysteine through the conserved F or W. Size values are once, few and many counts, or a class for expanded clones, and some rows have none.

v_gene	abundance	CDR3aa
TRBV28	-	CASSFNSPHYGYTF
TRBV15	-	CATSGERANTGELFF
TRBV5-1	few	CASSLGLQYRTDTQYF
TRBV7-2	-	CASSLEGQRNTEAFF
TRBV3-1	-	CASGQEPGTDYEQYF
TRBV5-1	-	CASSLTVPYGYTF
TRBV24-1	many	CATSDLRDRQETQYF
TRBV28	-	CASSPRWAGTGYTF
TRBV20-1	-	CSALWGSPPEEQFF
TRBV28	many	CASSFSDAGGQETQYF
TRBV20-1	many	CSARDQGLYTGELFF
TRBV6-4	many	CASSDSRDSHTGELFF
TRBV5-1	-	CASSLIGQGSGNTIYF
TRBV28	many	CASSLAGGETQYF
TRBV5-1	many	CASSRTGGKYEQYF
TRBV2	many	CASSDHRPNEKLFF
TRBV29-1	many	CSVEGSGRAGDEQYF
TRBV24-1	many	CATSAAGSYEQYF
TRBV27	many	CASSLLPGVSYEQYF
TRBV5-1	-	CASSAPGRNSGNTIYF
TRBV3-1	many	CASSVGQGLGNTIYF
TRBV2	-	CASSLPGTAITGYTF
TRBV6-2/TRBV6-3	many	CASSQTGSSREQYF
TRBV2	-	CASTFLTSGSLDEQFF
TRBV28	many	CASSLRDRGPYEQYF
TRBV6-5	many	CASSYLGGLNEQFF
TRBV6-1	-	CASSQGFSPLHF
TRBV3-1	many	CASSQAGSKNIQYF
TRBV20-1	few	CSAGGRGLNQPQHF
TRBV15	-	CATSSHRPGTSYNEQFF
TRBV19	many	CASNRGNYGYTF
TRBV28	many	CASSFSRRLGNTIYF
TRBV19	-	CATRDSQETQYF
TRBV2	many	CASWEETQYF
TRBV29-1	-	CSASGGDSGETQYF
TRBV5-6	-	CASSTRGPYNEQSF
TRBV20-1	many	CSATNWRAYNEQFF
TRBV29-1	many	CSGGDGTEQFF
TRBV5-1	many	CASSLPGQPNTEAFF
TRBV2	many	CASLGLAGRYEQYF
TRBV19	many	CASSIYDRDSINTEAFF
TRBV7-2	many	CASSLALQTLLATKQFF
TRBV28	many	CASSPPGPGANVLTF
TRBV29-1	many	CSLAGAEETYNEQFF
TRBV9	many	CASSPEDRLNEKLFF
TRBV14	-	CASSGPGLAGPGAYNEQFF